This entry concerns a single T cell receptor beta chain. What it binds is unknown. These data are taken from a study of Graves' ophthalmopathy and Graves' hyperthyroidism. Study conclusions and caveats: Blood also harbored most expanded thyroid clonotypes above 0.001 frequency.

The study amplified TCR beta CDR3 regions using RNA transcripts. Following a first-round RT-PCR that used HTBI primers, a second-round multiplex PCR was carried out. TCRdb recomputed calls from the multiplex PCR reads with MiXCR, one row per CDR3 protein. The data show approximately 640,000 distinct CDR3 sequences, about 38% seen once. Other autoimmune diseases, uncontrolled infections, pregnancy or lactation led to the exclusion of patients. Physicians reached a diagnosis by relying on clinical symptoms, serum thyroxine, TRAb, thyroid ultrasound and orbital computed tomography. PBMCs came from 10 ml of fresh peripheral blood. Source material: peripheral blood. This clonotype was obtained from an adult man with Graves' ophthalmopathy.

The CDR3 loop is CASSLDWGAGSGELFF. CDR3 bases: TGTGCCAGCAGCCTGGACTGGGGCGCCGGCTCCGGGGAGCTGTTTTTT. The V call is TRBV7-9, the J call TRBJ2-2; D is perhaps TRBD1 or TRBD2 (5 bases each). V lost 5 bases and J lost 6, with 19 bases in between. This CDR3 region has 16 residues. Germline V gives CDR1 SEHNR, CDR2 FQNEAQ (reference sequence).